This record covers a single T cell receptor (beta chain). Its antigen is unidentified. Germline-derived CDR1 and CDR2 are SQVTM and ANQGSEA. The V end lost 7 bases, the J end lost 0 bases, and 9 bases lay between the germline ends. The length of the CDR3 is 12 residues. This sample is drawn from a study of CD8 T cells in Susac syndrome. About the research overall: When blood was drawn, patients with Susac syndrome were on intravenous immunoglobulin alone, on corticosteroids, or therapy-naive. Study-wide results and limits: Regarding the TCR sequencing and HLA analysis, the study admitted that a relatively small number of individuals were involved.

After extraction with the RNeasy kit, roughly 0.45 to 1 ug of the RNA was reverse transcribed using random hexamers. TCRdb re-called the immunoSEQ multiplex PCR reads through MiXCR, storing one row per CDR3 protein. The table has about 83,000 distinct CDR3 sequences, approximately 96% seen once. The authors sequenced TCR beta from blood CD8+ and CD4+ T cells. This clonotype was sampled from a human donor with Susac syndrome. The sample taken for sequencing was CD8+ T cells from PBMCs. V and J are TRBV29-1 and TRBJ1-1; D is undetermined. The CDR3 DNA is TGCAGCGGGAGACGCGTGAACACTGAAGCTTTCTTT. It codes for CSGRRVNTEAFF.